Following are 13 T cell receptor beta chains from one sample sequenced in a study of cytomegalovirus exposure and HLA in healthy donors. Primers: 60 Vbeta forward and 13 Jbeta reverse. The repertoire was sequenced with immunoSEQ multiplex PCR; TCRdb's copy has only in-frame clones and lacks some. In the table there are fewer than 130,000 clones, 76% of which are singletons. Sequenced input: PBMCs. Receptors originate from a man between 25 and 39 years old in good health and CMV-seropositive.

CDR3 sequence (DNA): TGTGCCAGCAGTGCCATCCAAGAGACCCAGTACTTC. It translates to CASSAIQETQYF. The chain recombines TRBV2 with TRBJ2-5, with unresolved D. V was pared by 4 bases and J by 1 base, with 4 bases between. CDR3 size: 12 residues. Germline V CDR1 and CDR2: SNHLY, FYNNEI.

The chain joins TRBV5-4 to TRBJ2-5; D is uncertain. V gave up 5 bases and J gave up 2 bases, with 10 bases separating them. This CDR3 region has 13 residues. CDR1 and CDR2 from the germline V gene are SGHNT and YYREEE (reference sequence). CDR3 sequence: CASSPDWQETQYF. DNA of the CDR3: TGTGCCAGCAGTCCTGACTGGCAAGAGACCCAGTACTTC.

This rearrangement joins TRBV7-6 to TRBJ2-5; D unresolved. The last part of the DNA fits TRBJ2-7 better; the J call may be wrong. The CDR3 is 14 amino acids. Germline V CDR1 and CDR2: SGHVS, FNYEAQ. The CDR3 nucleotides read TGTGCCAGCAGCCCTGGGCTTCTCTCCTACGAGCAGTACTTC. Translation gives CASSPGLLSYEQYF.

The CDR3, as DNA: TGTGCCAGCAGCTACAGGGACCACGAGCAGTACTTC. Amino acid sequence: CASSYRDHEQYF. The chain employs TRBV7-8 and TRBJ2-7, with a weak D call TRBD1 (6 bases). CDR3 length: 12 amino acids. Germline CDR1 and CDR2: SGHVS and FQNEAQ. V gave up 4 bases and J gave up 5 bases, with 9 bases separating them.

The rearrangement uses TRBV7-8 and TRBJ2-5; 10 positions agree with TRBD1. This CDR3 is 16 amino acids long. Germline values: CDR1 SGHVS, CDR2 FQNEAQ. With V trimmed by 2 bases and J by 1 base, 4 bases remained unmatched. The CDR3 bases are TGTGCCAGCAGCTTACGACAGGGGGCCCGCCAAGAGACCCAGTACTTC. The encoded protein is CASSLRQGARQETQYF.

This clone has only a few counts. The chain carries TRBV2 and TRBJ2-7; 10 bases match TRBD1. Unmatched junction bases numbered 11, after V lost 8 bases and J lost 4 bases. The CDR3 is made up of 15 amino acids. CDR1 is SNHLY, CDR2 FYNNEI, per germline. This chain's CDR3 is CASGLGTGANYEQYF. The DNA for the CDR3 is TGTGCCAGCGGCCTGGGGACAGGGGCGAATTACGAGCAGTACTTC.

The V and J genes are TRBV29-1 and TRBJ2-7; 7 bases map to TRBD1. The CDR3 is 11 amino acids. Germline-derived CDR1 and CDR2 are SQVTM and ANQGSEA. J gave up 2 bases and V 6 bases, and 1 base lay outside the gene matches. The CDR3 is CSVGTAYEQYF. The CDR3 coding sequence is TGCAGCGTCGGGACAGCCTACGAGCAGTACTTC.

This clone was detected once. This rearrangement joins TRBV5-4 to TRBJ2-1; maybe TRBD2 (6 bases). Trimming took 3 bases from V and 0 from J, leaving 13 bases between them. In germline, CDR1 is SGHNT, CDR2 YYREEE (reference sequence). The CDR3 is 16 amino acids. CDR3 DNA: TGTGCCAGCAGCTCCGGGACTCCCAGCTCCTACAATGAGCAGTTCTTC. It specifies CASSSGTPSSYNEQFF.

CDR3 protein: CSVEDPSSYGYTF. CDR3 bases: TGCAGCGTTGAAGATCCTTCCAGTTATGGCTACACCTTC. This chain joins TRBV29-1 and TRBJ1-2; unclear D gene. Trimming removed 0 bases at V and 5 bases at J, with 10 bases between. CDR3 size: 13 residues. In germline, CDR1 is SQVTM, CDR2 ANQGSEA. The whole variable domain, filled in from reference TRBV29-1 and TRBJ1-2, reads SAVISQKPSRDICQRGTSLTIQCQVDSQVTMMFWYRQQPGQSLTLIATANQGSEATYESGFVIDKFPISRPNLTFSTLTVSNMSPEDSSIYLCSVEDPSSYGYTFGSGTRLTVV.

The chain couples TRBV7-9 to TRBJ2-3; TRBD2 matches 15 bases. From germline, CDR1 is SEHNR and CDR2 FQNEAQ (reference sequence). The V and J ends lost 5 bases and 2 bases, in that order; junction bases with no gene match: 8. The length of the CDR3 is 18 residues. For the CDR3, the DNA is TGTGCCAGCAGCCCAGGACTAGCGGGGGGGAGCTACACAGATACGCAGTATTTT. The encoded protein is CASSPGLAGGSYTDTQYF.

This chain uses TRBV9 with TRBJ2-7, with a tentative D call TRBD2 (6 bases). CDR1 SGDLS and CDR2 YYNGEE come from the germline V gene. Trimming took off 4 bases at V and 1 base at J, with 15 bases between the two ends. This CDR3 spans 15 amino acids. CDR3 bases: TGTGCCAGCAGCTCCGGGACTGCTGGGTCCTACGAGCAGTACTTC. Protein sequence: CASSSGTAGSYEQYF.

This sequence joins TRBV7-9 and TRBJ2-7; 8 positions match TRBD1. Germline V gives CDR1 SEHNR, CDR2 FQNEAQ (reference sequence). The CDR3 length is 14 residues. V shed 5 bases and J 2 bases; nucleotides not matched to a gene: 5. The CDR3 nucleotides are TGTGCCAGCAGCGAGGACAGGGAACCCTACGAGCAGTACTTC. This translates into CASSEDREPYEQYF.

The chain carries TRBV11-2 and TRBJ2-2, with D unclear. CDR3 length: 11 amino acids. Per germline, CDR1 SGHAT and CDR2 FQNNGV. V lost 10 bases to trimming and J lost 6 bases, with 9 bases between them. In DNA, the CDR3 is TGTGCCAATGGGCCCTCCGGGGAGCTGTTTTTT. Translated: CANGPSGELFF.